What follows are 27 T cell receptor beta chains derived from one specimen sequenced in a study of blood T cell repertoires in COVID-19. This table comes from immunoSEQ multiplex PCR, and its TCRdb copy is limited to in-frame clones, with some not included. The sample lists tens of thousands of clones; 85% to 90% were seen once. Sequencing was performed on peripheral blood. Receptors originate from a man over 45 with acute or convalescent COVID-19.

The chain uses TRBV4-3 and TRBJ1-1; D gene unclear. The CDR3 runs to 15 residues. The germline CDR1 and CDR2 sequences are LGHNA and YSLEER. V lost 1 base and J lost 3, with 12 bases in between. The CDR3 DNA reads TGCGCCAGCAGCCAAGGCCCTGGCGGGGACACTGAAGCTTTCTTT. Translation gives CASSQGPGGDTEAFF.

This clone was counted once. The CDR3 region is CASSLAQGNEQFF. The CDR3 nucleotides are TGTGCCAGCAGCTTGGCGCAGGGCAATGAGCAGTTCTTC. The V call is TRBV5-4, the J call TRBJ2-1; D might be TRBD1 (5 bases). V was pared by 0 bases and J by 6 bases, with 7 bases between. The germline gives CDR1 SGHNT, CDR2 YYREEE (reference sequence). There are 13 residues in the CDR3.

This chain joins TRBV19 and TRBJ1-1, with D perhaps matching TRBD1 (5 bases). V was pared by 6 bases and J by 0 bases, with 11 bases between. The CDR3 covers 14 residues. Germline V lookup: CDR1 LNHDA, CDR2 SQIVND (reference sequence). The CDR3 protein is CASRADKMNTEAFF. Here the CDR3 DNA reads TGTGCCAGTAGGGCGGACAAAATGAACACTGAAGCTTTCTTT. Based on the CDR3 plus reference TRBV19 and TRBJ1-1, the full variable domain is DGGITQSPKYLFRKEGQNVTLSCEQNLNHDAMYWYRQDPGQGLRLIYYSQIVNDFQKGDIAEGYSVSREKKESFPLTVTSAQKNPTAFYLCASRADKMNTEAFFGQGTRLTVV.

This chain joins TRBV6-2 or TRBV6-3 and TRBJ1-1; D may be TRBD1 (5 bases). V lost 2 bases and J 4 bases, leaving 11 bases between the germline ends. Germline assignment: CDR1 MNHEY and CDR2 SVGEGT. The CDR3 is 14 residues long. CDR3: CASSYVGGGTEAFF. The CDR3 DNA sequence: TGTGCCAGCAGTTACGTGGGGGGGGGCACTGAAGCTTTCTTT.

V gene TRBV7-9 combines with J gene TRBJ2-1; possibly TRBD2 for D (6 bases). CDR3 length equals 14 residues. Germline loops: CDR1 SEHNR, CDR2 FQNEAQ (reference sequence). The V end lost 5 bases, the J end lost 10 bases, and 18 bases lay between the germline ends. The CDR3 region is CASSQGTGRWEQFF. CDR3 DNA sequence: TGTGCCAGCAGCCAAGGGACTGGGAGGTGGGAGCAGTTCTTC.

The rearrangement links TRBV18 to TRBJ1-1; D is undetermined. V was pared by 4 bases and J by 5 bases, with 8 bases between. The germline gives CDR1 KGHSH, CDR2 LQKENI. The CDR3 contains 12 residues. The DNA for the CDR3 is TGTGCCAGCTCACTGCTATCAACTGAAGCTTTCTTT. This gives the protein CASSLLSTEAFF.

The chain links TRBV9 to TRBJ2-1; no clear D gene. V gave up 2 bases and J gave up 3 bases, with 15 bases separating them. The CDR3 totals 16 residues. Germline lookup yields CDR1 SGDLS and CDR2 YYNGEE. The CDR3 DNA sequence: TGTGCCAGCAGCGTTTACGGCTTTGGCGGCTACAATGAGCAGTTCTTC. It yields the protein CASSVYGFGGYNEQFF. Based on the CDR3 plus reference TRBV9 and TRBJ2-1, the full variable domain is DSGVTQTPKHLITATGQRVTLRCSPRSGDLSVYWYQQSLDQGLQFLIQYYNGEERAKGNILERFSAQQFPDLHSELNLSSLELGDSALYFCASSVYGFGGYNEQFFGPGTRLTVL.

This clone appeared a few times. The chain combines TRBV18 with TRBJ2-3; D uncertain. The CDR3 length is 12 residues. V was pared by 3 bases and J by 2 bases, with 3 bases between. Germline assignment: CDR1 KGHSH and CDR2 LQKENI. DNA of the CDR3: TGTGCCAGCTCACCGGCCACAGATACGCAGTATTTT. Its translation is CASSPATDTQYF.

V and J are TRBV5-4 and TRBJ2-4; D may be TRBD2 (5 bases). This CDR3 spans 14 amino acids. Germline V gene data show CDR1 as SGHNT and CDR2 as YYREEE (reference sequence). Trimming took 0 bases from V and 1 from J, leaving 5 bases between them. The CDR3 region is CASSLGGAKNIQYF. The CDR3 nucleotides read TGTGCCAGCAGCTTGGGCGGGGCCAAAAACATTCAGTACTTC.

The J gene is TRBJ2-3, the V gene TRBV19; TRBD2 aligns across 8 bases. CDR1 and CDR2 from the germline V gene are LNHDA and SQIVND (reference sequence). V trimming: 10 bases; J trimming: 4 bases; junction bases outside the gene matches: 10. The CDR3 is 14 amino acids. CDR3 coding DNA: TGTGCCACTGAGTCGGGACTAGTCTCAGATACGCAGTATTTT. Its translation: CATESGLVSDTQYF. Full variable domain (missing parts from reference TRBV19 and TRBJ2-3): DGGITQSPKYLFRKEGQNVTLSCEQNLNHDAMYWYRQDPGQGLRLIYYSQIVNDFQKGDIAEGYSVSREKKESFPLTVTSAQKNPTAFYLCATESGLVSDTQYFGPGTRLTVL.

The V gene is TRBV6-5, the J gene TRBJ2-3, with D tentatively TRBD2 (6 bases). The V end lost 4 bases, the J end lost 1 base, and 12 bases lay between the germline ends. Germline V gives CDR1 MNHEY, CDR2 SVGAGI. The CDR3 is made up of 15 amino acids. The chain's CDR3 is CASSSGTDRTDTQYF. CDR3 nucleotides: TGTGCCAGCAGTTCCGGGACTGACCGCACAGATACGCAGTATTTT.

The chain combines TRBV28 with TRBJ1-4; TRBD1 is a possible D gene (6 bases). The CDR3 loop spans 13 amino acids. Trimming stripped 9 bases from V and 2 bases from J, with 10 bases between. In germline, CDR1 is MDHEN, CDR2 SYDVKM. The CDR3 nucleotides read TGTGCCAGTAACAGGGACACTAATGAAAAACTGTTTTTT. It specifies CASNRDTNEKLFF.

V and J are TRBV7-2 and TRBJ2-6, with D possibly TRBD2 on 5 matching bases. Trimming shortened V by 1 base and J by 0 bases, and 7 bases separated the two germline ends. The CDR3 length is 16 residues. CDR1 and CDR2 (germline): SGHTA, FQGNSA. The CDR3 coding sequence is TGTGCCAGCAGCTTAGGTGGGAGCTCTGGGGCCAACGTCCTGACTTTC. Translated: CASSLGGSSGANVLTF. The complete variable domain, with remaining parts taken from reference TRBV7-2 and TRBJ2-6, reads GAGVSQSPSNKVTEKGKDVELRCDPISGHTALYWYRQSLGQGLEFLIYFQGNSAPDKSGLPSDRFSAERTGGSVSTLTIQRTQQEDSAVYLCASSLGGSSGANVLTFGAGSRLTVL.

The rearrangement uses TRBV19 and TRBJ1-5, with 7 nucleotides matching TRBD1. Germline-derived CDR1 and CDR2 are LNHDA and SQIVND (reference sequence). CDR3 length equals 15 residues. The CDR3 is CGSSGGKQGNQPQHF. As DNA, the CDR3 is TGTGGCTCCTCAGGGGGGAAACAAGGCAATCAGCCCCAGCATTTT.

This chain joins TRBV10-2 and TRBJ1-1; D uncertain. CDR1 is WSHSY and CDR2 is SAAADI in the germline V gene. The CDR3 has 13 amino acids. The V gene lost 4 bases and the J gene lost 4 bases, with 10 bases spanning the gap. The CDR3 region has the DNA TGCGCCAGCAGTGTTTCGGGGATCACTGAAGCTTTCTTT. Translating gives CASSVSGITEAFF.

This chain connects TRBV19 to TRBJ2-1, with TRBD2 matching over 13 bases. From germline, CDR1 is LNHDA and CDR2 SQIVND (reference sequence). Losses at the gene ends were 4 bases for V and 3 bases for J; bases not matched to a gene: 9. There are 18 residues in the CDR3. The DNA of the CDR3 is TGTGCCAGTAGTACGCGGGGGACTAGCGGGGACAACTACAATGAGCAGTTCTTC. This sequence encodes CASSTRGTSGDNYNEQFF.

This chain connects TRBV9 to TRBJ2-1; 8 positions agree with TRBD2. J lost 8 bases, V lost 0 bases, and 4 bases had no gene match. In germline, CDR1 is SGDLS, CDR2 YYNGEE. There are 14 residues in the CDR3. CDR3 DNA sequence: TGTGCCAGCAGCGTAGTCGGGAGGGCGGATGAGCAGTTCTTC. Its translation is CASSVVGRADEQFF.

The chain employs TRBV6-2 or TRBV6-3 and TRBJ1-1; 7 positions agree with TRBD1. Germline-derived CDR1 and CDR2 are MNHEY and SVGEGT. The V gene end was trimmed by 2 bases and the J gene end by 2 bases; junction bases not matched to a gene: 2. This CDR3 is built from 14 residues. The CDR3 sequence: CASSYQGGNTEAFF. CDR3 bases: TGTGCCAGCAGTTACCAGGGGGGAAACACTGAAGCTTTCTTT.

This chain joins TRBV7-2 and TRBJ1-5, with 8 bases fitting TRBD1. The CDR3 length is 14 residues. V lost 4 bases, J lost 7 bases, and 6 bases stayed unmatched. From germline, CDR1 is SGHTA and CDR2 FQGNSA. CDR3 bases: TGTGCCAGCAGCTCGGACAGGGTGGGCCAGCCCCAGCATTTT. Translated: CASSSDRVGQPQHF.

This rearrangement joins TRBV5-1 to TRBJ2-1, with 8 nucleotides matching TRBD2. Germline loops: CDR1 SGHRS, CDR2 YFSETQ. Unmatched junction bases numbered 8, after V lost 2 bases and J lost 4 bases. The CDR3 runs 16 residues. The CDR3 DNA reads TGCGCCAGCAGCTTCCTCGGGTTAGCGGGGTACAATGAGCAGTTCTTC. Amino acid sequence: CASSFLGLAGYNEQFF.

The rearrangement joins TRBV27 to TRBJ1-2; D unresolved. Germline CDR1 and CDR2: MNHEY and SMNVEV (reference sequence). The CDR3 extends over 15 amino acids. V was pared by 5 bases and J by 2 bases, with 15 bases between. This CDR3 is CASSPLRGENYGYTF. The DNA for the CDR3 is TGTGCCAGCAGTCCCCTAAGAGGAGAGAACTATGGCTACACCTTC.

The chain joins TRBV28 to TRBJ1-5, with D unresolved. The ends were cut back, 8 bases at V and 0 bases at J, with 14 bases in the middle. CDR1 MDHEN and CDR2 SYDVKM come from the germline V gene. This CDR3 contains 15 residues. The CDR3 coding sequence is TGTGCCAGCCGACCACTACTGGGTAGCAATCAGCCCCAGCATTTT. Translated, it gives CASRPLLGSNQPQHF. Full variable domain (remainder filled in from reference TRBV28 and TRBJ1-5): DVKVTQSSRYLVKRTGEKVFLECVQDMDHENMFWYRQDPGLGLRLIYFSYDVKMKEKGDIPEGYSVSREKKERFSLILESASTNQTSMYLCASRPLLGSNQPQHFGDGTRLSIL.

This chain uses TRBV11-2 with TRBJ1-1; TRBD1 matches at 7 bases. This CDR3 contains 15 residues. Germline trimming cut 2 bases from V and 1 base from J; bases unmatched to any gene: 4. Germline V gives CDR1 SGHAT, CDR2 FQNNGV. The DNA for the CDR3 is TGTGCCAGCAGCTTATGGGACAGAGAGAACACTGAAGCTTTCTTT. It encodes CASSLWDRENTEAFF.

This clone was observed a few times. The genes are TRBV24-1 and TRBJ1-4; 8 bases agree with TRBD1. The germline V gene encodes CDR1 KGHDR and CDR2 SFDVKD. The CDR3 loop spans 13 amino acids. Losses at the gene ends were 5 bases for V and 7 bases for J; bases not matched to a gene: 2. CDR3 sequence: CATSGGQAEKLFF. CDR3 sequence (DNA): TGTGCCACCAGTGGGGGACAGGCTGAAAAACTGTTTTTT.

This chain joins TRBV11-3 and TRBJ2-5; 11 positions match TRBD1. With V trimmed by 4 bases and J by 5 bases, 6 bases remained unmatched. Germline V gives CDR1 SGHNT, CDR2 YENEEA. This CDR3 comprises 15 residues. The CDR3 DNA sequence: TGTGCCAGCAGCTCGGACAGGGGGCTGAAGGAGACCCAGTACTTC. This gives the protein CASSSDRGLKETQYF.

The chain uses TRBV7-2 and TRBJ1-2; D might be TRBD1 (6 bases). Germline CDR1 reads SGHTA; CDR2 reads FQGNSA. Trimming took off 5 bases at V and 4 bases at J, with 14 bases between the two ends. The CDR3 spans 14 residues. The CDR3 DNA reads TGTGCCAGCAGCCTACCGGGACAAATCTATGGCTACACCTTC. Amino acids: CASSLPGQIYGYTF.

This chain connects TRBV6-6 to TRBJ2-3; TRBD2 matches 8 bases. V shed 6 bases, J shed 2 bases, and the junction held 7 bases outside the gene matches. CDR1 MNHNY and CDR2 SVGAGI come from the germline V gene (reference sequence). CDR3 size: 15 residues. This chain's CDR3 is CASSPGGTATDTQYF. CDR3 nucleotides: TGTGCCAGCAGCCCGGGAGGGACCGCCACAGATACGCAGTATTTT.